One and the same sample provided the 25 T cell receptor beta chains below, sequenced in a study of T cell responses to AZD1222 COVID-19 vaccine. Profiling relied on immunoSEQ multiplex PCR, and the TCRdb table lists in-frame clones only, not all of them. Among 150,000 to 200,000 clones listed, under 95% were seen once. The specimen was peripheral blood, collected 28 days after the second AZD1222 dose. The receptors here all came from an adult who received the AZD1222 COVID-19 vaccine.

J is TRBJ1-1 and V is TRBV10-3, with 7 bases lining up with TRBD1. The CDR3 spans 14 residues. Germline V gene lookup returns CDR1 ENHRY and CDR2 SYGVKD. Trimming cost V 8 bases and J 4 bases; bases outside gene matches: 10. The CDR3 sequence is CAIGRGRAVTEAFF. The DNA of the CDR3 is TGTGCCATCGGAAGGGGGCGGGCGGTCACTGAAGCTTTCTTT.

J is TRBJ2-5 and V is TRBV5-4, with 7 bases aligning to TRBD2. The germline gives CDR1 SGHNT, CDR2 YYREEE (reference sequence). V was pared by 3 bases and J by 5 bases, with 10 bases of the junction left unmatched. The CDR3 runs to 15 residues. CDR3 coding DNA: TGTGCCAGCAGCTCCTCTGCGGGAGCGGGCGAGACCCAGTACTTC. This encodes CASSSSAGAGETQYF.

V is TRBV27 and J is TRBJ2-7, with 7 bases matching TRBD1. The CDR3 has 15 residues. From germline, CDR1 is MNHEY and CDR2 SMNVEV (reference sequence). V shed 2 bases and J 3 bases; nucleotides not matched to a gene: 7. The CDR3 DNA reads as TGTGCCAGCAGTTTAAGGTGGGGACAGATCTACGAGCAGTACTTC. It specifies CASSLRWGQIYEQYF.

This clone turned up a few times. This chain uses TRBV6-5 with TRBJ1-3; tentatively, D is TRBD1 (5 bases). The germline CDR1 and CDR2 sequences are MNHEY and SVGAGI. Trimming shortened V by 6 bases and J by 2 bases, and 11 bases separated the two germline ends. The CDR3 totals 14 residues. CDR3 coding DNA: TGTGCCAGCAGCCCCCGGGGGGCTGGAAACACCATATATTTT. Encoded protein: CASSPRGAGNTIYF.

This rearrangement joins TRBV28 to TRBJ2-5; D is unclear. Trimming stripped 3 bases from V and 5 bases from J, with 10 bases between. This CDR3 contains 13 residues. Germline assignment: CDR1 MDHEN and CDR2 SYDVKM. CDR3 sequence reads: CASSFEPVETQYF. DNA for the CDR3: TGTGCCAGCAGTTTTGAACCCGTCGAGACCCAGTACTTC.

The CDR3 protein is CASTRTGGEAFF. DNA for the CDR3: TGTGCCAGTACCCGGACAGGCGGTGAAGCTTTCTTT. This chain joins TRBV19 and TRBJ1-1, with 7 bases aligning to TRBD1. The germline gives CDR1 LNHDA, CDR2 SQIVND (reference sequence). The CDR3 spans 12 residues. The junction had 6 bases not matched to a gene; V was cut back by 7 bases and J by 7 bases.

CDR3 nucleotide sequence: TGTGCCACCAGCCAGGGAGGGACTTACTACGAGCAGTACTTC. Translating it yields CATSQGGTYYEQYF. The rearrangement joins TRBV15 to TRBJ2-7, with 7 bases lining up with TRBD2. This CDR3 is built from 14 residues. Germline lookup yields CDR1 LNHNV and CDR2 YYDKDF (reference sequence). The trim removed 5 bases at V and 3 bases at J, leaving 7 bases unmatched.

This chain connects TRBV18 to TRBJ2-1; perhaps D is TRBD1 or TRBD2 (6 bases each). CDR1 is KGHSH and CDR2 is LQKENI in the germline V gene. Trimming cost V 1 base and J 9 bases, with 19 bases left between them. This CDR3 comprises 16 residues. The CDR3 reads CASSPRGAQHSGEQFF. The CDR3 nucleotides read TGTGCCAGCTCACCACGGGGGGCCCAGCACAGCGGTGAGCAGTTCTTC.

The V call is TRBV27, the J call TRBJ1-5; TRBD1 agrees at 8 bases. The CDR3 consists of 13 residues. Trimming removed 5 bases from V and 5 bases from J; junction bases left unmatched: 2. Germline-derived CDR1 and CDR2 are MNHEY and SMNVEV (reference sequence). The CDR3 here is CASSDRGDQPQHF. In nucleotides, the CDR3 is TGTGCCAGCAGTGACAGGGGTGATCAGCCCCAGCATTTT.

V and J are TRBV27 and TRBJ2-3; 9 nucleotides line up with TRBD2. Looked up from germline, CDR1 is MNHEY and CDR2 is SMNVEV (reference sequence). The CDR3 runs to 18 residues. Losses at the gene ends were 1 base for V and 2 bases for J; bases not matched to a gene: 10. The CDR3 DNA sequence: TGTGCCAGCAGTTTATGGGCTAGCGGGACGGGCAACACAGATACGCAGTATTTT. Its protein is CASSLWASGTGNTDTQYF.

The chain employs TRBV6-5 and TRBJ2-7, with 10 bases fitting TRBD1. The CDR3 runs 14 residues. The germline V gene has CDR1 MNHEY and CDR2 SVGAGI. After removal of 0 bases from V and 6 bases from J, the junction contained 2 bases not matched to a gene. This chain's CDR3 is CASSYSTGGSEQYF. The CDR3 DNA reads as TGTGCCAGCAGTTACTCGACAGGGGGCAGCGAGCAGTACTTC.

The rearrangement joins TRBV6-5 to TRBJ2-3, with 13 nucleotides matching TRBD2. Germline CDR1 reads MNHEY; CDR2 reads SVGAGI. Trimming at V came to 4 bases and at J to 4 bases, leaving 2 bases not matched to a gene. This CDR3 contains 15 residues. This chain's CDR3 is CASSFTSGRADTQYF. For the CDR3, the DNA is TGTGCCAGCAGTTTCACTAGCGGGAGGGCAGATACGCAGTATTTT.

The gene calls are TRBV7-2 and TRBJ2-1, with D hard to call. The CDR3 extends over 12 amino acids. The germline CDR1 and CDR2 sequences are SGHTA and FQGNSA. Between the trimmed V and J ends, which lost 1 base and 6 bases, there was a span of 4 bases. CDR3 sequence reads: CASSLGLNEQFF. The DNA of the CDR3 is TGTGCCAGCAGCTTAGGCCTCAATGAGCAGTTCTTC.

V and J are TRBV2 and TRBJ1-1, with TRBD1 identical over 8 bases. This CDR3 spans 16 amino acids. Trimming removed 3 bases from V and 5 bases from J; junction bases left unmatched: 11. In germline, CDR1 is SNHLY, CDR2 FYNNEI. CDR3 sequence reads: CASSEPRGQGVTEAFF. CDR3 coding DNA: TGTGCCAGCAGTGAGCCCCGAGGACAGGGTGTGACTGAAGCTTTCTTT.

This sequence joins TRBV30 and TRBJ1-5; D not resolved. Trimming removed 4 bases from V and 0 bases from J, with 7 bases in between. This CDR3 has 13 residues. Germline CDR1 GTSNPN, CDR2 SVGIG (reference sequence). The CDR3 DNA is TGTGCCTGGAACAGAAATAGCAATCAGCCCCAGCATTTT. It encodes CAWNRNSNQPQHF.

The gene calls are TRBV28 and TRBJ2-7, with D hard to call. The CDR3 covers 15 residues. V was trimmed by 6 bases and J by 1 base, leaving 16 bases between them. Germline V gene lookup returns CDR1 MDHEN and CDR2 SYDVKM. CDR3 DNA sequence: TGTGCCAGCAGCCCAGATGGGTTGGCGTCCTACGAGCAGTACTTC. Amino acids: CASSPDGLASYEQYF.

The rearrangement uses TRBV19 and TRBJ1-2; the D is unclear. This CDR3 has 14 amino acids. CDR1 is LNHDA, CDR2 SQIVND, per germline (reference sequence). The V and J ends lost 1 base and 8 bases respectively, with 14 bases between them. Written as DNA, the CDR3 is TGTGCCAGTAGTATAGCCAGCGGGCTTGGCGGCTACACCTTC. Amino acids: CASSIASGLGGYTF.

DNA of the CDR3: TGTGCCACCAGCAGAGGAGGGAAGGAAACCTACAATGAGCAGTTCTTC. Translating gives CATSRGGKETYNEQFF. The chain is built from TRBV15 and TRBJ2-1; TRBD2 is a possible D gene (5 bases). CDR1 and CDR2 (germline): LNHNV, YYDKDF (reference sequence). This CDR3 region has 16 residues. The V end was cut by 1 base, the J end by 2 bases, with 12 bases between.

The V gene is TRBV5-8, the J gene TRBJ1-1, with a tentative D call TRBD1 (5 bases). The germline V gene encodes CDR1 SGHTS and CDR2 YDEGEE. CDR3 length: 16 amino acids. V lost 0 bases to trimming and J lost 3 bases, with 15 bases between them. The CDR3 here is CASSLGRGPTYTEAFF. DNA for the CDR3: TGTGCCAGCAGCTTGGGAAGGGGACCGACGTACACTGAAGCTTTCTTT.

The sample holds one count of this clone. V and J are TRBV28 and TRBJ1-5; 7 nucleotides line up with TRBD1. The CDR3 sequence is 15 residues long. V lost 6 bases and J lost 4; bases outside the gene matches: 9. Germline assignment: CDR1 MDHEN and CDR2 SYDVKM. As DNA, the CDR3 is TGTGCCAGCAGCTCTGCACAGGGGAAAAATCAGCCCCAGCATTTT. Translating it yields CASSSAQGKNQPQHF.

The chain links TRBV7-9 to TRBJ1-4; maybe TRBD1 (6 bases). Trimming removed 5 bases from V and 8 bases from J, with 21 bases in between. Germline V gene lookup returns CDR1 SEHNR and CDR2 FQNEAQ (reference sequence). The CDR3 extends over 16 amino acids. CDR3 residues: CASSQQNRLRGEKLFF. Written as DNA, the CDR3 is TGTGCCAGCAGCCAACAAAATCGGCTCAGGGGCGAAAAACTGTTTTTT.

The genes are TRBV28 and TRBJ2-2, with a tentative D call TRBD1 (6 bases). Germline V CDR1 and CDR2: MDHEN, SYDVKM. The CDR3 covers 13 residues. Deletions cut 6 bases from V and 4 bases from J, with 9 bases between. The CDR3 region has the DNA TGTGCCAGCAGCGGGACACCCACCGGGGAGCTGTTTTTT. It codes for CASSGTPTGELFF.

This chain uses TRBV7-8 with TRBJ2-7; 11 bases are shared with TRBD2. The V gene end was trimmed by 1 base and the J gene end by 4 bases; junction bases not matched to a gene: 3. The germline V gene encodes CDR1 SGHVS and CDR2 FQNEAQ. CDR3 size: 15 residues. This CDR3 reads CASSLGGLAAYEQYF. In nucleotides, the CDR3 is TGTGCCAGCAGCTTAGGGGGACTAGCGGCTTACGAGCAGTACTTC.

This chain joins TRBV6-5 and TRBJ2-5; 7 nucleotides agree with TRBD2. The CDR3 is 12 residues long. CDR1 is MNHEY, CDR2 SVGAGI, per germline. V lost 10 bases to trimming and J lost 6 bases; unmatched junction nucleotides: 8. The CDR3 protein is CATSRGRKTQYF. In DNA form, the CDR3 reads TGTGCCACCAGCCGCGGGAGAAAGACCCAGTACTTC.

In this sample, this clone turned up once. V usage is TRBV11-2 and J usage is TRBJ2-7; D gene unclear. V was clipped by 5 bases and J by 2 bases, with 10 bases between them. The CDR3 runs 13 residues. Germline assignment: CDR1 SGHAT and CDR2 FQNNGV. The DNA for the CDR3 is TGTGCCAGCAGCCCCGGTAGGGCCTACGAGCAGTACTTC. Its translation is CASSPGRAYEQYF. The whole variable domain, remainder taken from reference TRBV11-2 and TRBJ2-7, is EAGVAQSPRYKIIEKRQSVAFWCNPISGHATLYWYQQILGQGPKLLIQFQNNGVVDDSQLPKDRFSAERLKGVDSTLKIQPAKLEDSAVYLCASSPGRAYEQYFGPGTRLTVT.